The subject of this entry is one T cell receptor beta chain. The source of the sample is a study of blood T cell repertoires in COVID-19. At the level of the study: Donors in the United States, Italy and Spain gave samples during acute or convalescent COVID-19. Nucleic acid was either cDNA or gDNA, and it came from T cells, B-cell-depleted T cells, or PBMCs.

In the original processing: Cell counts per sample came from amplifying reference gene primers. The assay was immunoSEQ multiplex PCR, and TCRdb's table has in-frame clones only and misses some. For V, J and clone size, that table is used; D and trimming come from the DNA. The top ten hold over 10% of the sample, which has some 150,000 clones, 75% to 85% seen once. Per the germline V gene, CDR1 is SSHAT and CDR2 is FNYEAQ (reference sequence). V was pared by 5 bases and J by 6 bases, with 6 bases of the junction left unmatched. The CDR3 has 14 amino acids. The sequence came from a man aged 55-75 years with active or convalescent COVID-19. Material: peripheral blood. The chain has TRBV7-7 and TRBJ2-2, with 7 bases fitting TRBD2. CDR3 nucleotide sequence: TGTGCCAGCAGCCGAAGGGGACTACCCGGGGAGCTGTTTTTT. Translated: CASSRRGLPGELFF.